Below, one TCR beta chain is given with its context. Germline values: CDR1 MDHEN, CDR2 SYDVKM. V shed 8 bases, J shed 8 bases, and the junction held 11 bases outside the gene matches. The CDR3 is 16 residues long. Original handling: Scientists estimated how many nucleated cells there were by amplifying reference gene primers. Produced via immunoSEQ multiplex PCR; TCRdb's table is partial and in-frame only. D and trimming come from the DNA, and the V and J calls and clone size come from that table. The data show hundreds of thousands of clones, around 90% seen once. This entry belongs to a study of blood T cell repertoires in COVID-19.

The chain links TRBV28 to TRBJ2-1, with 14 bases fitting TRBD2. The sequence was obtained from a man in his forties or fifties who had been exposed to COVID-19. Sequenced material: PBMCs or T cells enriched from blood (not recorded which). Here the CDR3 DNA reads TGTGCCAGCGGTCCCTTGGGACTAGCGGGAGAAGATGAGCAGTTCTTC. Translating gives CASGPLGLAGEDEQFF.